The clone carrying this TCR beta chain was picked up many times. TCRbeta library preparation incorporated unique molecular identifiers. TCRdb itself ran the PCR reads through MiXCR, one entry per CDR3 protein. The table records 200,000 or so distinct CDR3 sequences, 6.3% of them present only once. The sample belongs to a study of T-cell reconstitution after alpha-beta-depleted transplantation in children. The CDR3 is 16 residues long. With 0 bases clipped from V and 7 bases from J, the junction kept 7 bases outside the gene matches. The germline V gene encodes CDR1 MGHRA and CDR2 YSYEKL. The sequence came from a girl under three years old with combined immunodeficiency, due to receive a stem cell transplant. The chain is built from TRBV4-1 and TRBJ2-1; 9 positions match TRBD2. The source was PBMCs, collected before TCRalphabeta/CD19-depleted stem cell transplant. The CDR3 region is CASSQDGLAGWNEQFF. DNA for the CDR3: TGCGCCAGCAGCCAAGATGGGCTAGCGGGGTGGAATGAGCAGTTCTTC.